Shown below are 6 T cell receptor beta chains from a single sample sequenced in a study of Graves' ophthalmopathy and Graves' hyperthyroidism. Beta-chain TCR CDR3 regions were amplified from RNA transcripts. First-round RT-PCR with HTBI primers preceded a second-round multiplex PCR. MiXCR, run by TCRdb on the multiplex PCR reads, gives a single entry per CDR3 protein. The profile shows hundreds of thousands of distinct CDR3 sequences, approximately 21% of them singletons. Sequenced input: peripheral blood. The receptors come from a woman between 18 and 29 years old with stable Graves' hyperthyroidism.

The sample holds a few counts of this clonotype. This chain links TRBV4-1 with TRBJ2-4; a weak D match, TRBD2 (5 bases). Trimming took off 0 bases at V and 0 bases at J, with 18 bases between the two ends. This CDR3 comprises 19 residues. Per the germline V gene, CDR1 is MGHRA and CDR2 is YSYEKL. CDR3 loop: CASSQDIRGAELAKNIQYF. The CDR3 DNA reads TGCGCCAGCAGCCAAGATATTAGAGGAGCGGAACTAGCCAAAAACATTCAGTACTTC.

This clonotype was recorded many times. Written as DNA, the CDR3 is TGTGCCAGCAGTGCGCCGGCCTATGGCTACACCTTC. Translated, it gives CASSAPAYGYTF. The rearrangement links TRBV6-2 or TRBV6-3 to TRBJ1-2; no reliable D call. V lost 5 bases and J lost 4, with 8 bases in between. Germline loops: CDR1 MNHEY, CDR2 SVGEGT. The CDR3 extends over 12 amino acids.

This clonotype was seen at least ten times. V is TRBV20-1 and J is TRBJ1-5, with 7 bases that match TRBD1. After removal of 5 bases from V and 6 bases from J, the junction contained 7 bases not matched to a gene. The CDR3 loop spans 13 amino acids. Germline V lookup: CDR1 DFQATT, CDR2 SNEGSKA (reference sequence). The CDR3 nucleotides are TGCAGTGCTTTAGACAGGGCTGTTCAGCCCCAGCATTTT. Translation gives CSALDRAVQPQHF.

This clonotype was recorded many times. V is TRBV20-1 and J is TRBJ2-7; D is uncertain. The V gene's germline CDR1 is DFQATT and CDR2 SNEGSKA (reference sequence). The ends were cut back, 6 bases at V and 3 bases at J, with 12 bases in the middle. CDR3 length: 12 amino acids. The CDR3 sequence: CSAHPAIYEQYF. The CDR3 nucleotides read TGCAGTGCACATCCGGCGATCTACGAGCAGTACTTC.

This clonotype was seen ten or more times. This chain links TRBV15 with TRBJ2-3; D is uncertain. Trimming took 3 bases from V and 0 from J, leaving 10 bases between them. The CDR3 consists of 15 residues. Germline V gene sequence: CDR1 LNHNV, CDR2 YYDKDF (reference sequence). CDR3 sequence: CATSSDWGSTDTQYF. The CDR3 bases are TGTGCCACCAGCAGTGACTGGGGTAGCACAGATACGCAGTATTTT.

This clonotype was detected many times. The gene calls are TRBV15 and TRBJ2-7; weak D call: TRBD1 (6 bases). The germline CDR1 and CDR2 sequences are LNHNV and YYDKDF (reference sequence). There are 15 residues in the CDR3. Trimming shortened V by 0 bases and J by 1 base, and 10 bases separated the two germline ends. CDR3 sequence: CATSREGQGSYEQYF. As DNA, the CDR3 is TGTGCCACCAGCAGAGAGGGTCAGGGGTCCTACGAGCAGTACTTC.